A single sample is the source of the 6 T cell receptor beta chains below, sequenced in a study of T cell responses to AZD1222 COVID-19 vaccine. TCRdb keeps only in-frame clones here, not all; method: immunoSEQ multiplex PCR. This sample has approximately 110,000 clones; 87% occur once, and the top ten carry about 2.5%. The material was peripheral blood, obtained 28 days after the second AZD1222 dose. The receptors derive from an adult who received the AZD1222 COVID-19 vaccine.

The V gene is TRBV7-9, the J gene TRBJ1-2, with TRBD1 as a possible D gene (5 bases). The ends were cut back, 5 bases at V and 8 bases at J, with 15 bases in the middle. The CDR3 is 13 amino acids. In germline, CDR1 is SEHNR, CDR2 FQNEAQ (reference sequence). CDR3: CASSIPGLGGYTF. The CDR3 DNA sequence: TGTGCCAGCAGCATCCCAGGGTTAGGCGGCTACACCTTC.

The V and J genes are TRBV19 and TRBJ1-5; TRBD1 agrees at 8 bases. The CDR3 has 18 amino acids. Germline V gene sequence: CDR1 LNHDA, CDR2 SQIVND (reference sequence). V trimming: 10 bases; J trimming: 4 bases; junction bases outside the gene matches: 21. The CDR3 loop reads CATNPGQAATEGNQPQHF. As DNA, the CDR3 is TGTGCCACCAACCCGGGACAGGCAGCGACCGAGGGTAATCAGCCCCAGCATTTT.

The chain recombines TRBV11-2 with TRBJ2-3; TRBD2 matches at 11 bases. The CDR3 length is 17 residues. The V gene end was trimmed by 3 bases and the J gene end by 3 bases; junction bases not matched to a gene: 8. Germline V lookup: CDR1 SGHAT, CDR2 FQNNGV. CDR3 in DNA: TGTGCCAGCAGCTTGGAAATTAGCGGGAGGGTAACAGATACGCAGTATTTT. Translated, it gives CASSLEISGRVTDTQYF.

The chain joins TRBV6-2 or TRBV6-3 to TRBJ1-1; 7 positions match TRBD1. This CDR3 is 15 amino acids long. V lost 4 bases to trimming and J lost 0 bases; unmatched junction nucleotides: 5. CDR1 and CDR2 (germline): MNHEY, SVGEGT. Here the CDR3 DNA reads TGTGCCAGCAGTTCCCGGACAGGCATGAACACTGAAGCTTTCTTT. Translating gives CASSSRTGMNTEAFF.

This chain links TRBV6-1 with TRBJ1-1; 8 bases are a match to TRBD1. The CDR3 consists of 13 residues. The ends lost 2 bases at V and 8 bases at J; junction bases unmatched: 4. The V gene's germline CDR1 is MNHNS and CDR2 SASEGT. CDR3 sequence reads: CASSEWAGGEAFF. The CDR3, as DNA: TGTGCCAGCAGTGAATGGGCAGGGGGCGAAGCTTTCTTT.

The chain couples TRBV29-1 to TRBJ1-2; 12 bases agree with TRBD1. CDR3 length: 15 amino acids. The V gene's germline CDR1 is SQVTM and CDR2 ANQGSEA. The V and J ends lost 5 bases and 8 bases, in that order; junction bases with no gene match: 12. The CDR3 DNA is TGCAGCGTTTCTAAAGGGGACAGGGGGCGATGGGGCTACACCTTC. Its protein is CSVSKGDRGRWGYTF.